The 12 T cell receptor beta chains below were found in one sample sequenced in a study of T cells in Graves' hyperthyroidism and ophthalmopathy. Amplified TCR beta CDR3 regions came from RNA transcripts. HTBI primers were the set used in a first-round RT-PCR of the TCR CDR3. One entry per CDR3 protein results from TCRdb running MiXCR on the multiplex PCR reads. This sample yields around 560,000 distinct CDR3 sequences, of which approximately 16% are seen a single time; 15% to 20% belongs to the top ten. Material for sequencing was blood. These receptors all come from a woman aged 18-30 years with Graves' hyperthyroidism.

The table lists this clonotype with a few counts. One end of the junction varies from germline; a read error may be responsible. The chain combines TRBV20-1 with TRBJ2-5; 10 bases match TRBD2. Per germline, CDR1 DFQATT and CDR2 SNEGSKA (reference sequence). CDR3 length: 14 amino acids. The CDR3 reads CSARLAGDQETQYF. In DNA form, the CDR3 reads TGCAGTGCTAGACTAGCGGGGGACCAGGAGACCCAGTACTTC.

This chain uses TRBV2 with TRBJ2-6; 7 bases align to TRBD2. After removal of 2 bases from V and 3 bases from J, the junction contained 10 bases not matched to a gene. CDR3 length: 18 amino acids. Germline V lookup: CDR1 SNHLY, CDR2 FYNNEI. The CDR3, as DNA: TGTGCCAGCAGTGAAAAGTTCGGGAGGTCTAGTGGGGCCAACGTCCTGACTTTC. This encodes CASSEKFGRSSGANVLTF.

In this sample, this clonotype turned up many times. This chain connects TRBV18 to TRBJ1-2; TRBD1 matches at 8 bases. V lost 3 bases, J lost 3 bases, and 6 bases stayed unmatched. The CDR3 is 15 amino acids. Germline CDR1 is KGHSH and CDR2 is LQKENI. The CDR3 reads CASSPRQGIDYGYTF. The CDR3 DNA follows: TGTGCCAGCTCACCTAGACAGGGGATCGACTATGGCTACACCTTC.

The gene calls are TRBV27 and TRBJ2-5; D possibly corresponds to TRBD2 (5 bases). The CDR3 covers 15 residues. Trimming removed 2 bases at V and 2 bases at J, with 12 bases between. The V gene's germline CDR1 is MNHEY and CDR2 SMNVEV (reference sequence). CDR3 DNA sequence: TGTGCCAGCAGTTTACGTCGGGATACTCAAGAGACCCAGTACTTC. Encoded protein: CASSLRRDTQETQYF.

Many counts were recorded for this clonotype. The rearrangement uses TRBV7-2 and TRBJ2-5; D is uncertain. V gave up 7 bases and J gave up 5 bases, with 14 bases separating them. This CDR3 comprises 13 residues. Germline CDR1 is SGHTA and CDR2 is FQGNSA. In DNA form, the CDR3 reads TGTGCCAGCAAACGGGCCTTGGAGGAGACCCAGTACTTC. Translation gives CASKRALEETQYF.

This clonotype was recorded many times. J is TRBJ2-5 and V is TRBV12-3 or TRBV12-4; no firm D call. CDR3 length: 13 amino acids. Trimming removed 3 bases from V and 5 bases from J, with 10 bases in between. CDR3 amino acids: CASSLSLVETQYF. The CDR3 coding sequence is TGTGCCAGCAGTTTGAGCCTTGTTGAGACCCAGTACTTC.

The sample holds many counts of this clonotype. J is TRBJ1-5 and V is TRBV20-1; D unclear. V lost 2 bases, J lost 3 bases, and 11 bases lay in between. Germline CDR1 is DFQATT and CDR2 is SNEGSKA (reference sequence). The CDR3 consists of 14 residues. CDR3: CSARSVGANQPQHF. The CDR3 coding sequence is TGCAGTGCTAGATCTGTCGGCGCCAATCAGCCCCAGCATTTT.

The CDR3 spells CASSRTSGGAAYEQYF. CDR3 sequence (DNA): TGTGCCAGCAGCAGGACTAGCGGGGGGGCCGCCTACGAGCAGTACTTC. This chain connects TRBV28 to TRBJ2-7; 15 bases match TRBD2. Germline V gene data show CDR1 as MDHEN and CDR2 as SYDVKM. The J segment lost 2 bases and the V segment lost 6 bases, leaving 5 bases of the junction unmatched. This CDR3 has 16 amino acids.

There are many counts of this clonotype. One end of the junction does not line up with germline, which may come from a read error. The CDR3 sequence: CASSRDRVKTEAFF. The CDR3 nucleotides read TGTGCCAGCAGCCGGGACAGGGTGAAAACTGAAGCTTTCTTT. The chain carries TRBV11-2 and TRBJ1-1, with TRBD1 matching 9 bases. Per the germline V gene, CDR1 is SGHAT and CDR2 is FQNNGV. The CDR3 contains 14 residues. Based on the CDR3 plus reference TRBV11-2 and TRBJ1-1, the full variable domain is EAGVAQSPRYKIIEKRQSVAFWCNPISGHATLYWYQQILGQGPKLLIQFQNNGVVDDSQLPKDRFSAERLKGVDSTLKIQPAKLEDSAVYLCASSRDRVKTEAFFGQGTRLTVV.

V and J are TRBV7-2 and TRBJ1-1; D unclear. Trimming cost V 2 bases and J 1 base, with 14 bases left between them. This CDR3 contains 16 residues. Per the germline V gene, CDR1 is SGHTA and CDR2 is FQGNSA. CDR3 region: CASSLRTALGNTEAFF. CDR3 nucleotides: TGTGCCAGCAGCTTACGGACCGCCCTGGGGAACACTGAAGCTTTCTTT.

This clonotype showed up many times. This rearrangement joins TRBV7-9 to TRBJ2-7; TRBD2 matches 13 bases. This CDR3 is built from 14 residues. Trimming took 5 bases from V and 6 from J; bases not matched to a gene: 4. Per germline, CDR1 SEHNR and CDR2 FQNEAQ (reference sequence). This chain's CDR3 is CASSPGTSGTEQYF. The CDR3 nucleotides are TGTGCCAGCAGCCCCGGGACTAGCGGGACCGAGCAGTACTTC.

This clonotype was picked up many times. The chain is built from TRBV19 and TRBJ1-5, with a tentative D call TRBD1 (6 bases). Germline V gives CDR1 LNHDA, CDR2 SQIVND (reference sequence). This CDR3 has 16 amino acids. V was clipped by 7 bases and J by 11 bases, with 27 bases between them. The CDR3 DNA reads TGTGCCAGTACCTCCCCAGGGGCAGGGAGGACGAAGGCCCAGCATTTT. Its protein product is CASTSPGAGRTKAQHF.